This T cell receptor beta chain was captured by sequencing in a study of blood T cell repertoires in COVID-19. Study overall: PBMCs, B-cell-depleted T cells, or T cells provided the cDNA or gDNA that made up the material.

A note on this clone: Other nucleotide sequences in the sample specify the same CDR3.

CDR1 WNHNN and CDR2 SYGVQD come from the germline V gene (reference sequence). V was pared by 8 bases and J by 4 bases, with 8 bases of the junction left unmatched. There are 15 residues in the CDR3. Sequencing used immunoSEQ multiplex PCR; TCRdb keeps in-frame clones, though not all of them. The sample holds around 74,000 clones, around 90% seen once. Sequenced: peripheral blood. This clonotype was sampled from a middle-aged man with active COVID-19. The chain recombines TRBV10-1 with TRBJ2-2, with 9 bases identical to TRBD2. The CDR3 sequence is CASSPGLAGTGELFF. The CDR3, as DNA: TGCGCCAGCTCCCCGGGACTAGCTGGCACCGGGGAGCTGTTTTTT.